This TCR beta chain came from a study of blood T cell repertoires in COVID-19. At the level of the study: Specimens from acute and convalescent COVID-19 originated in the United States, Italy and Spain. Nucleic acid was either cDNA or gDNA, and it came from T cells, B-cell-depleted T cells, or PBMCs.

Trimming cost V 2 bases and J 0 bases, with 11 bases left between them. CDR3 length: 17 amino acids. Germline V gene data show CDR1 as KGHSH and CDR2 as LQKENI. Under the authors' procedure: Amplified reference gene primers provided the basis for estimating nucleated cell counts. The assay was immunoSEQ multiplex PCR, and TCRdb's table has in-frame clones only and misses some. That table furnishes V, J and clone size, whereas the DNA furnished D and trimming. The data hold about 150,000 clones, with 84% observed a single time. The TCR sequence derives from a woman aged 50 to 60 with acute or convalescent COVID-19. Sequenced material: peripheral blood. The rearrangement joins TRBV18 to TRBJ2-6; D gene ambiguous. CDR3 DNA sequence: TGTGCCAGCTCACCAAAACTGCTCAACTCTGGGGCCAACGTCCTGACTTTC. Its translation: CASSPKLLNSGANVLTF.